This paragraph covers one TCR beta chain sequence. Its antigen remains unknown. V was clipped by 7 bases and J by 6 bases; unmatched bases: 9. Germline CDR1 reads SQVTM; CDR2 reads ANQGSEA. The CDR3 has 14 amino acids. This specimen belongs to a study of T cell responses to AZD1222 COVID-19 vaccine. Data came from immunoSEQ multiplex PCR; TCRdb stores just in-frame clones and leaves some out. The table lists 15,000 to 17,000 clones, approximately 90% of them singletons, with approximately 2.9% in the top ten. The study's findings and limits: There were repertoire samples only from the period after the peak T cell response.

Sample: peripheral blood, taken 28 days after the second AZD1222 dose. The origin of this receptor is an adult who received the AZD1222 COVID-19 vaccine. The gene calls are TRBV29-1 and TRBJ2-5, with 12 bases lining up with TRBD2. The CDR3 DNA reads TGCAGCGCAACGACTAGCGGGGGAGTTAAGACCCAGTACTTC. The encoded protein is CSATTSGGVKTQYF.